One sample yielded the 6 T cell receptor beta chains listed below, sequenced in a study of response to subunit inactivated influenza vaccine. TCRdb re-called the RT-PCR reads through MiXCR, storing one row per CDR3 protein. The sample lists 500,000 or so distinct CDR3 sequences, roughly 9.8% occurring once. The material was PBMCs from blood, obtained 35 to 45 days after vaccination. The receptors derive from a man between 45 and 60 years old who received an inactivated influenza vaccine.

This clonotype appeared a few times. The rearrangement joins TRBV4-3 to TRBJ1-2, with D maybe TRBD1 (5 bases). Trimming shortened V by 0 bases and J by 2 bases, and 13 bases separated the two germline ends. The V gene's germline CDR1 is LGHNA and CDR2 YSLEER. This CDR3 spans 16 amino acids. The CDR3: CASSQDVGRKNYGYTF. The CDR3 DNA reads TGCGCCAGCAGCCAAGATGTGGGACGGAAGAACTATGGCTACACCTTC.

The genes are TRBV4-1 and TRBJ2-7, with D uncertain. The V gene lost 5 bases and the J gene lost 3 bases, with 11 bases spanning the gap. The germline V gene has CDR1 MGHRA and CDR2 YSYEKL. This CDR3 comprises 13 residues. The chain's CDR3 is CASSESEFYEQYF. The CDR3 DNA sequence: TGCGCCAGCAGCGAGTCGGAGTTCTACGAGCAGTACTTC.

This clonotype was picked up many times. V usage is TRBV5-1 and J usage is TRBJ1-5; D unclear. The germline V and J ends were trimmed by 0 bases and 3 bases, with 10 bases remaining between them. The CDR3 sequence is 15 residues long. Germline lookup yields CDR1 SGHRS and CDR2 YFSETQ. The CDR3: CASSLAGRLNQPQHF. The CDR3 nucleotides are TGCGCCAGCAGCTTGGCCGGACGGCTCAATCAGCCCCAGCATTTT.

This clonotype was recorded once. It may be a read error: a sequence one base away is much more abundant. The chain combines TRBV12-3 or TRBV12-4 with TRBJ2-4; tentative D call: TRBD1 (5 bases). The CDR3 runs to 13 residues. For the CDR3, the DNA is TGTGCCAGCAGTTTAGCGGGGCAAAACTTTCAGTACTTC. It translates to CASSLAGQNFQYF.

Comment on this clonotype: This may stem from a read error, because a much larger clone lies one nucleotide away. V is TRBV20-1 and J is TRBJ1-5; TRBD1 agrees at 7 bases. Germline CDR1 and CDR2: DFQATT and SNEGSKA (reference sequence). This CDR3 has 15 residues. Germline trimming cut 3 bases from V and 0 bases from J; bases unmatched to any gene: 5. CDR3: CSASRQGPSNQPQHF. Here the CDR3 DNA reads TGCAGTGCTAGCCGACAGGGCCCTAGCAATCAGCCCCAGCATTTT.

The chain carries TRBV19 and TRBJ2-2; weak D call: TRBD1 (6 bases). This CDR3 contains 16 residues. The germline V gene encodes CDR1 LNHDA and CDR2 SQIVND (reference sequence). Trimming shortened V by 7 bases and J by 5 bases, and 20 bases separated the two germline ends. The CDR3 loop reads CASKSARDRQTGELFF. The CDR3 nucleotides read TGTGCCAGTAAATCCGCTCGAGACAGGCAAACCGGGGAGCTGTTTTTT.